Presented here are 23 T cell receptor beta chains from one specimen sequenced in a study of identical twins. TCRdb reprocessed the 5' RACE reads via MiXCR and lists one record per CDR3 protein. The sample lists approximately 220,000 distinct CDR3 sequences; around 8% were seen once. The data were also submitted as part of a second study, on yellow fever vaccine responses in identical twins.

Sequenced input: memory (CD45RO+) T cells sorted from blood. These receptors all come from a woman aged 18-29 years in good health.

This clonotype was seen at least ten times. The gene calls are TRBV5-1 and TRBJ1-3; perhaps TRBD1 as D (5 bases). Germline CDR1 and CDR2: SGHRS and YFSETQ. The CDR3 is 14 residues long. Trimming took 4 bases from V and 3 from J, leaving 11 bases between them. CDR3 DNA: TGCGCCAGCAGCCCCGGGACGGATGGAAACACCATATATTTT. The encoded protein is CASSPGTDGNTIYF. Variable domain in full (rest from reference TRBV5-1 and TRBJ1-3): KAGVTQTPRYLIKTRGQQVTLSCSPISGHRSVSWYQQTPGQGLQFLFEYFSETQRNKGNFPGRFSGRQFSNSRSEMNVSTLELGDSALYLCASSPGTDGNTIYFGEGSWLTVV.

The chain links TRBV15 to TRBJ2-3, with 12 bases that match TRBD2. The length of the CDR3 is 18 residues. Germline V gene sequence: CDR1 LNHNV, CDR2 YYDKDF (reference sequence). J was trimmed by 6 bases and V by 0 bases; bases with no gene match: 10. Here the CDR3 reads CATSREFTSGGTRDTQYF. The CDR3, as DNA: TGTGCCACCAGCAGAGAATTCACTAGCGGGGGGACTAGGGATACGCAGTATTTT.

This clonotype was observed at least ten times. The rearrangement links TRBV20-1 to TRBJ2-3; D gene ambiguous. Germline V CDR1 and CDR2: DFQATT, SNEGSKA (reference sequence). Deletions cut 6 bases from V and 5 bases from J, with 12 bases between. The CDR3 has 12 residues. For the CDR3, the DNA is TGCAGTGCCCAAGCAGGCGAAGATACGCAGTATTTT. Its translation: CSAQAGEDTQYF.

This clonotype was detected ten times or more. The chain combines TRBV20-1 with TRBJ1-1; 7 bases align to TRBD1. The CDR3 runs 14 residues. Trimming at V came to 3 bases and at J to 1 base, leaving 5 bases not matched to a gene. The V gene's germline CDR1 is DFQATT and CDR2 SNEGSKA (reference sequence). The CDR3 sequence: CSASPRDRNTEAFF. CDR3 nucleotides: TGCAGTGCTAGCCCCAGGGACAGGAACACTGAAGCTTTCTTT.

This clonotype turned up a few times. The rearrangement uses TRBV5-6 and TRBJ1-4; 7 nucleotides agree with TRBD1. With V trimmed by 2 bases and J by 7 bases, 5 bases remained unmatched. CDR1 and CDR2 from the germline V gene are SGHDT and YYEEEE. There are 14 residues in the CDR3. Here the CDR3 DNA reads TGTGCCAGCAGCTTAGGACAGGTGGCTGAAAAACTGTTTTTT. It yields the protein CASSLGQVAEKLFF.

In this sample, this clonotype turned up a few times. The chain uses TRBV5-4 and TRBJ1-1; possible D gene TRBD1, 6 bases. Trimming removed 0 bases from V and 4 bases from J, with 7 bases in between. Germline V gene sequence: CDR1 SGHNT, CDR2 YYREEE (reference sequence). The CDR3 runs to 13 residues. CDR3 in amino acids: CASSLEQGTEAFF. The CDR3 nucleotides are TGTGCCAGCAGCTTGGAACAGGGCACTGAAGCTTTCTTT.

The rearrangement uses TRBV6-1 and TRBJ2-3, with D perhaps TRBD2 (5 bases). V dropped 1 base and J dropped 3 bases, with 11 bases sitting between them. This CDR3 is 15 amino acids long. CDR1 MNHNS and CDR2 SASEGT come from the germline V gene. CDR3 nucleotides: TGTGCCAGCAGTGAAGTGGGAGTAAGGACAGATACGCAGTATTTT. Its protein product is CASSEVGVRTDTQYF.

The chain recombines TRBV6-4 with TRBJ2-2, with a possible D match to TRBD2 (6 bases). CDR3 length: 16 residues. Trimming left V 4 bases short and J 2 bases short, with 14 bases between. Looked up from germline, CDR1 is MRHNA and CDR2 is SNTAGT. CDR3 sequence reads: CASSALGGVNTGELFF. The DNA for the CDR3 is TGTGCCAGCAGTGCATTGGGGGGAGTCAACACCGGGGAGCTGTTTTTT.

The CDR3 region is CASNMRGGKKTQYF. CDR3 sequence (DNA): TGTGCCAGCAACATGCGGGGGGGCAAGAAGACCCAGTACTTC. The rearrangement links TRBV5-4 to TRBJ2-5; 9 nucleotides agree with TRBD2. The CDR3 spans 14 residues. Germline values: CDR1 SGHNT, CDR2 YYREEE (reference sequence). The trim removed 6 bases at V and 6 bases at J, leaving 9 bases unmatched.

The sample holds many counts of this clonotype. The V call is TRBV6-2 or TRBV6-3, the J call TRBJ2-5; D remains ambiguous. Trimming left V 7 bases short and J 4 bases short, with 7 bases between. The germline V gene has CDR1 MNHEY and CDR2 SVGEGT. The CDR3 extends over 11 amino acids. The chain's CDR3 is CASTLAETQYF. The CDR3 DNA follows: TGTGCCAGCACCCTGGCAGAGACCCAGTACTTC.

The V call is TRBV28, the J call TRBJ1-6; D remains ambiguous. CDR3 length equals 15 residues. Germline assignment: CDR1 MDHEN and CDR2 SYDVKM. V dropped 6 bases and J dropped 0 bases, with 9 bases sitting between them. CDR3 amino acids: CASRKSSSYNSPLHF. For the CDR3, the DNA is TGTGCCAGCAGGAAAAGCAGCTCCTATAATTCACCCCTCCACTTT.

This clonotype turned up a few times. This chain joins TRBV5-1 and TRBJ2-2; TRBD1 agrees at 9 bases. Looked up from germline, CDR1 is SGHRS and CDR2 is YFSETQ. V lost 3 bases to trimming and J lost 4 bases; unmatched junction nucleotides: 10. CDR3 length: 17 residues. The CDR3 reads CASSWAGTGLGTGELFF. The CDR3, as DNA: TGCGCCAGCAGCTGGGCCGGGACAGGGTTGGGCACCGGGGAGCTGTTTTTT.

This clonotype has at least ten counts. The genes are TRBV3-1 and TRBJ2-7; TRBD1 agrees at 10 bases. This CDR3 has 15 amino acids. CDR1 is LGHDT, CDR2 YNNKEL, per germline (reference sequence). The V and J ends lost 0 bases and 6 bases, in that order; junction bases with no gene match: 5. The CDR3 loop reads CASSQEGQGTVEQYF. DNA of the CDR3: TGTGCCAGCAGCCAAGAGGGACAGGGGACGGTCGAGCAGTACTTC.

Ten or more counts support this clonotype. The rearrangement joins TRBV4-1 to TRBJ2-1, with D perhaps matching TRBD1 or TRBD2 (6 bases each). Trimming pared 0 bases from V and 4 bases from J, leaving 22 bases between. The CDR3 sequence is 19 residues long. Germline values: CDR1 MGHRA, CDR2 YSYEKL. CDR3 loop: CASSQDSGGGGFQYNEQFF. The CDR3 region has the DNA TGCGCCAGCAGCCAAGATTCCGGGGGCGGAGGGTTTCAATACAATGAGCAGTTCTTC.

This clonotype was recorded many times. CDR3 residues: CASSLRDGTNYGYTF. In DNA form, the CDR3 reads TGTGCCAGCAGTTTGAGGGACGGAACTAACTATGGCTACACCTTC. The rearrangement joins TRBV12-3 or TRBV12-4 to TRBJ1-2; weak D call: TRBD1 (5 bases). The CDR3 contains 15 residues. Trimming took 3 bases from V and 0 from J, leaving 11 bases between them.

The CDR3 sequence is CASSTRTAVSSYNEQFF. The DNA for the CDR3 is TGTGCCAGTAGCACAAGGACAGCGGTTAGCTCCTACAATGAGCAGTTCTTC. This chain joins TRBV19 and TRBJ2-1; a possible D gene is TRBD1 (6 bases). The CDR3 extends over 17 amino acids. Germline V gives CDR1 LNHDA, CDR2 SQIVND (reference sequence). V dropped 6 bases and J dropped 0 bases, with 18 bases sitting between them.

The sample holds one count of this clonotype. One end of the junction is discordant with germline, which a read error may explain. The DNA of the CDR3 is TGTGCCACCAGTGAGTCAATAGGACTAGCGGGGGCGCGAGAGGTTGAGCAGTTCTTC. Its protein is CATSESIGLAGAREVEQFF. The genes are TRBV10-3 and TRBJ2-1, with TRBD2 matching 13 bases. Germline V gene sequence: CDR1 ENHRY, CDR2 SYGVKD. The CDR3 sequence is 19 residues long.

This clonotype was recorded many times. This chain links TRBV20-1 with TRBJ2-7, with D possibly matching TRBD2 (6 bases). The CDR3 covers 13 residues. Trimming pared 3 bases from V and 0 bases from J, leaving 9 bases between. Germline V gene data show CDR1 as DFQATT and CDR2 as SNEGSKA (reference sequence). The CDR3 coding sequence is TGCAGTGCTAGGGGGGGTTCCTCCTACGAGCAGTACTTC. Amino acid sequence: CSARGGSSYEQYF.

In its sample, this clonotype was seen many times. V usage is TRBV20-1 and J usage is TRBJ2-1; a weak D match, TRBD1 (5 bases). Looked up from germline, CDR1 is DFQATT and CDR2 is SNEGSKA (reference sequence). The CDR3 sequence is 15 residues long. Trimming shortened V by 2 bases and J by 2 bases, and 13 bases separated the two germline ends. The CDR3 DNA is TGCAGTGCTAGAACGTCGACAGAACCCTACAATGAGCAGTTCTTC. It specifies CSARTSTEPYNEQFF.

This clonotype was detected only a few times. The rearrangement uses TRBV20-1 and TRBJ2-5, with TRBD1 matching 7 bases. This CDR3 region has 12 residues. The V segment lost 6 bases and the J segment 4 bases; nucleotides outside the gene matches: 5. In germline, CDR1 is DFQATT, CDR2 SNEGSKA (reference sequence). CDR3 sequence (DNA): TGCAGTGCCCCGACAGGGAGAGAGACCCAGTACTTC. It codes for CSAPTGRETQYF.

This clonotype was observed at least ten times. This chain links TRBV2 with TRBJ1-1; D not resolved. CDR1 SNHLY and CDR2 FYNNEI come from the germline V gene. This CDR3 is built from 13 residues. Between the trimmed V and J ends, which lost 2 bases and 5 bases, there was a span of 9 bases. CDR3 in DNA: TGTGCCAGCAGTGAAAGAGTTGGAACTGAAGCTTTCTTT. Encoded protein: CASSERVGTEAFF.

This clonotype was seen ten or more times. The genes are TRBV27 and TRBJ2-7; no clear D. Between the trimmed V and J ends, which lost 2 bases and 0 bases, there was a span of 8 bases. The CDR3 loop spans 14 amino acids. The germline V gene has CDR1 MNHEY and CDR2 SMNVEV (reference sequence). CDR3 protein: CASSLHGSSYEQYF. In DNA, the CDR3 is TGTGCCAGCAGTTTACACGGAAGCTCCTACGAGCAGTACTTC.

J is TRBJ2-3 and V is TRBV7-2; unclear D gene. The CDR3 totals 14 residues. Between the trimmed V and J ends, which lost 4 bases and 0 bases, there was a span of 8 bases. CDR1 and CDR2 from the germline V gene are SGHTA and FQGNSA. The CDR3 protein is CASSSLKSTDTQYF. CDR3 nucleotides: TGTGCCAGCAGCTCCCTAAAAAGCACAGATACGCAGTATTTT. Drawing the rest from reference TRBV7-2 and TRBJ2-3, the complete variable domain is GAGVSQSPSNKVTEKGKDVELRCDPISGHTALYWYRQSLGQGLEFLIYFQGNSAPDKSGLPSDRFSAERTGGSVSTLTIQRTQQEDSAVYLCASSSLKSTDTQYFGPGTRLTVL.